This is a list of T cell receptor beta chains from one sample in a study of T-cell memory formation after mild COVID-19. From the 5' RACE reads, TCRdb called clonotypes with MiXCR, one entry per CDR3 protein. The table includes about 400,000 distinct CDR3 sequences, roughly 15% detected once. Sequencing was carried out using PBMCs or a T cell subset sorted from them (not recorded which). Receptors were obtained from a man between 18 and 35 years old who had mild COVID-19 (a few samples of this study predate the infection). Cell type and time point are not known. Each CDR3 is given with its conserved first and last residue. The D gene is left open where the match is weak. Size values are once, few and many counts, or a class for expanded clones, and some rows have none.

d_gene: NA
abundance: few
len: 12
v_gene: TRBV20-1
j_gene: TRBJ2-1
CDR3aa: CSASQQGHEQFF
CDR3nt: TGCAGTGCTAGCCAACAGGGTCATGAGCAGTTCTTC

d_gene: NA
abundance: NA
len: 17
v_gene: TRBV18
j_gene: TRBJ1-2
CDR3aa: CDSSRRVTGTLNYGYTF
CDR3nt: TGTGACAGCTCACGGAGGGTTACGGGGACACTTAACTATGGCTACACCTTC

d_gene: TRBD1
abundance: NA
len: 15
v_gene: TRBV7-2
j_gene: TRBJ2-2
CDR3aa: CASSFDRGRAGELFF
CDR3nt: TGTGCCAGCAGCTTTGACAGGGGCAGGGCCGGGGAGCTGTTTTTT

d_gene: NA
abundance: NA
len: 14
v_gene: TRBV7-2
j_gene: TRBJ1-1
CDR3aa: CASSLYDGSPEAFF
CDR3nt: TGTGCCAGCAGCTTATATGATGGTAGTCCTGAAGCTTTCTTT

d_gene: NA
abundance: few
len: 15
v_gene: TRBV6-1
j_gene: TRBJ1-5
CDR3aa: CASNPGGRGNQPQHF
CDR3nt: TGTGCCAGCAATCCGGGTGGCCGAGGCAATCAGCCCCAGCATTTT

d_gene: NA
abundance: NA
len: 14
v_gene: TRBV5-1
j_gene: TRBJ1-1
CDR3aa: CASSFADPNTEAFF
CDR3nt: TGCGCCAGCAGCTTTGCGGACCCGAACACTGAAGCTTTCTTT

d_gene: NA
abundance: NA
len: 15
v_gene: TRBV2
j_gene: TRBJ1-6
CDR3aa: CASKRSSSYNSPLHF
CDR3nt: TGTGCCAGCAAGCGGTCCAGCTCCTATAATTCACCCCTCCACTTT

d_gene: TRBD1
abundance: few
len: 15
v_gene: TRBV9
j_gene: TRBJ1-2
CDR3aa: CASSVAGQGDYGYTF
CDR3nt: TGTGCCAGCAGCGTAGCCGGACAGGGGGACTATGGCTACACCTTC

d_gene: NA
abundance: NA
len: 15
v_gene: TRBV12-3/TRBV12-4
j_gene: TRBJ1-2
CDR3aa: CASSPGQWGMNGYTF
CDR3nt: TGTGCCAGCAGTCCCGGACAGTGGGGTATGAATGGCTACACCTTC

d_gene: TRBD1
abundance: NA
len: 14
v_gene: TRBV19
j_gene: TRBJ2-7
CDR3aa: CATAPDRPLAAQYF
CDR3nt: TGTGCCACCGCTCCGGACAGGCCGTTGGCAGCGCAGTACTTC

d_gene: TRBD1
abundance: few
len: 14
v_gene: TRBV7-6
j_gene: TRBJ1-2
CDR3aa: CASSTPRTGDGYTF
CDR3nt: TGTGCCAGCAGCACTCCCCGGACAGGGGATGGCTACACCTTC

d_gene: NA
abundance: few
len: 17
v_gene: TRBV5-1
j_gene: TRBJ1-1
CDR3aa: CASSGAWEMGMNTEAFF
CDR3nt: TGCGCCAGCAGCGGAGCCTGGGAGATGGGGATGAACACTGAAGCTTTCTTT

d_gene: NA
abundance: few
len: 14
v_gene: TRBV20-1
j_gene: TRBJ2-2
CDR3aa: CSARDSEATGELFF
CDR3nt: TGCAGTGCTAGAGATTCGGAGGCAACCGGGGAGCTGTTTTTT

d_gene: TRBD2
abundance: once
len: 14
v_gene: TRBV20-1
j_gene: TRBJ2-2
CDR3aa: CSAPRGGSGGELFF
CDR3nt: TGCAGTGCCCCCCGGGGGGGCTCGGGCGGGGAGCTGTTTTTT

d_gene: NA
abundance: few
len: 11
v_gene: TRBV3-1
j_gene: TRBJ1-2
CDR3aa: CACAGAYGYTF
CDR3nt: TGTGCCTGCGCGGGAGCCTATGGCTACACCTTC

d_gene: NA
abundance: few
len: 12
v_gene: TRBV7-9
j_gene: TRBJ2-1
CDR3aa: CASSLGWGRQFF
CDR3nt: TGTGCCAGCAGCTTAGGGTGGGGGCGGCAGTTCTTC

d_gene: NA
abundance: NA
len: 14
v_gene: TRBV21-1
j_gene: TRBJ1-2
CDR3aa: CASSLTGSIYGYTF
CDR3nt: TGTGCCAGCAGCTTAACCGGGTCGATCTATGGCTACACCTTC

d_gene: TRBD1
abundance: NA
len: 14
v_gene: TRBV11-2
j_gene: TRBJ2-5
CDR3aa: CASSSYRGVETQYF
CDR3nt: TGTGCCAGCAGCTCATACAGGGGTGTGGAGACCCAGTACTTC

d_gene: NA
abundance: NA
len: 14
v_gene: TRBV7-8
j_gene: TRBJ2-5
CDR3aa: CASSLYGREKTQYF
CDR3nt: TGTGCCAGCAGCTTATACGGCCGGGAGAAGACCCAGTACTTC

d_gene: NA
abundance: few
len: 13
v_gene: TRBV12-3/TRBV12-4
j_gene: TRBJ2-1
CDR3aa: CASRDGSYNEQFF
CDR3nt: TGTGCCAGCAGGGACGGCTCCTACAATGAGCAGTTCTTC

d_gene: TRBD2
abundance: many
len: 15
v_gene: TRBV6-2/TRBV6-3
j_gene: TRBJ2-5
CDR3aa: CASTSRKKRDETQYF
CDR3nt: TGTGCCAGCACCAGTCGAAAGAAGCGGGATGAGACCCAGTACTTC

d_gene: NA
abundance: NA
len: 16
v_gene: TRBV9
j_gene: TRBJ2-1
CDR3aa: CASSVAAETSYNEQFF
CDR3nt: TGTGCCAGCAGCGTAGCGGCGGAAACCTCCTACAATGAGCAGTTCTTC

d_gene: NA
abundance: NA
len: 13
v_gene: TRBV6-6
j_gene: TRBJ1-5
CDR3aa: CASSYAGQQPQHF
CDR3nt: TGTGCCAGCAGTTACGCAGGGCAGCAGCCCCAGCATTTT

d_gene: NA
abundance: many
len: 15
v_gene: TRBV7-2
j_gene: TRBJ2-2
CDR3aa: CASSPQGGWAGELFF
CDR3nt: TGTGCCAGCAGCCCCCAGGGGGGATGGGCCGGGGAGCTGTTTTTT

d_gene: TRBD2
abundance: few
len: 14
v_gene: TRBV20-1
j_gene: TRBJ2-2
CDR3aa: CSARSGGYAGELFF
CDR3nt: TGCAGTGCTAGATCGGGAGGGTACGCCGGGGAGCTGTTTTTT

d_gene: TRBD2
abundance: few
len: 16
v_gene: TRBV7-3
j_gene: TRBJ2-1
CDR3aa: CASSPMGSGGNNEQFF
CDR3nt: TGTGCCAGCAGCCCCATGGGTAGCGGGGGAAACAATGAGCAGTTCTTC

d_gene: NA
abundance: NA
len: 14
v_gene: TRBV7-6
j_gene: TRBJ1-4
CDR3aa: CASSPDPGDEKLFF
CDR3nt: TGTGCCAGCAGCCCCGACCCCGGAGATGAAAAACTGTTTTTT

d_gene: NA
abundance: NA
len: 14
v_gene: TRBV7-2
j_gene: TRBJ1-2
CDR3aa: CASSRMDSGYGYTF
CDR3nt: TGTGCCAGCAGCCGGATGGACAGTGGCTATGGCTACACCTTC

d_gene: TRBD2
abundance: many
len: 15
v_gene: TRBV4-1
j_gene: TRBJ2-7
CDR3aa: CASSPRTSGTYEQYF
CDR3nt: TGCGCCAGCAGCCCTCGAACTAGCGGAACCTACGAGCAGTACTTC

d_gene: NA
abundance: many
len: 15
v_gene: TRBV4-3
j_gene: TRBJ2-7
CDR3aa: CASSLLAAATYEQYF
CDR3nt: TGCGCCAGCAGCCTCCTTGCGGCAGCTACCTACGAGCAGTACTTC

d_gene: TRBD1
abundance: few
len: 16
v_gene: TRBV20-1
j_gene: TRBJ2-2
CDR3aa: CSARDRRTGGSGELFF
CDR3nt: TGCAGTGCTAGAGATAGACGGACAGGGGGCTCCGGGGAGCTGTTTTTT

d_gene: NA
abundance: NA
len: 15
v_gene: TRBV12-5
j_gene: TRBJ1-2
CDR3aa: CASGKTLTAIYGYTF
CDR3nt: TGTGCTAGTGGTAAAACTCTGACCGCTATCTATGGCTACACCTTC

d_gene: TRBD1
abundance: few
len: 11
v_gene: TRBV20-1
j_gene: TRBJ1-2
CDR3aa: CSARTTGGYTF
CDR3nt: TGCAGTGCTAGGACGACAGGGGGCTACACCTTC

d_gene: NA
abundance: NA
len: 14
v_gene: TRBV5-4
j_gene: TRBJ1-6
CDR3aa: CASSLPGHNSPLHF
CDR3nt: TGTGCCAGCAGCTTGCCAGGTCATAATTCACCCCTCCACTTT

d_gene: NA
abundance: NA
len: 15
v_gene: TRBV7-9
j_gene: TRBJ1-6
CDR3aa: CASSLVGLYNSPLHF
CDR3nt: TGTGCCAGCAGCTTAGTAGGGCTCTATAATTCACCCCTCCACTTT

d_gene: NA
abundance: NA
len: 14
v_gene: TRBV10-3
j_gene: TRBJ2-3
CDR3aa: CAISDDLTTDTQYF
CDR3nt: TGTGCCATCAGTGATGACTTAACCACAGATACGCAGTATTTT

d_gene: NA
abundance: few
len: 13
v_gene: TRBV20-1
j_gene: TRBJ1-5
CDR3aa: CSAIRALNQPQHF
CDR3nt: TGCAGCGCCATCAGGGCACTAAATCAGCCCCAGCATTTT

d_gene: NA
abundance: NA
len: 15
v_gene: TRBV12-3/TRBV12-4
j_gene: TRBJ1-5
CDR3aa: CASSFAVGVGQPQHF
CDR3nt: TGTGCCAGCAGTTTTGCAGTGGGGGTAGGGCAGCCCCAGCATTTT

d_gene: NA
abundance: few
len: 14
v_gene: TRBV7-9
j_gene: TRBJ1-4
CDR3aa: CASSKQRVNEKLFF
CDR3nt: TGTGCCAGCAGCAAACAGAGAGTTAATGAAAAACTGTTTTTT

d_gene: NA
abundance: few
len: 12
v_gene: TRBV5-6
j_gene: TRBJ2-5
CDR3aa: CASSGRQETQYF
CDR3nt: TGTGCCAGCAGCGGACGCCAAGAGACCCAGTACTTC

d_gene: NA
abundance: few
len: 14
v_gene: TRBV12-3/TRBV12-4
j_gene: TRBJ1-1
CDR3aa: CASSPRGENSQAFF
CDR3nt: TGTGCCAGCAGTCCCAGGGGAGAGAACTCTCAAGCTTTCTTT

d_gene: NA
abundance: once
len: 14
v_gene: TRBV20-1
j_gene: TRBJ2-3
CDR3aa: CSARDGRGWDTQYF
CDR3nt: TGCAGTGCTAGAGATGGCAGGGGCTGGGATACGCAGTATTTT

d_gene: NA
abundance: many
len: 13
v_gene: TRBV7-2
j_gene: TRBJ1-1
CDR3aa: CASSLAPSTEAFF
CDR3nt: TGTGCCAGCAGCTTAGCCCCGAGCACTGAAGCTTTCTTT

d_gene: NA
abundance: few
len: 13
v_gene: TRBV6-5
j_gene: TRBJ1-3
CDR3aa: CASSYSWGNTIYF
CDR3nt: TGTGCCAGCAGTTACTCGTGGGGTAACACCATATATTTT

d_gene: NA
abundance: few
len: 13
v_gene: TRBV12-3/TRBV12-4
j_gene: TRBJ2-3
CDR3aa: CASSIWGADTQYF
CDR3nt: TGTGCCAGCAGTATCTGGGGGGCAGATACGCAGTATTTT

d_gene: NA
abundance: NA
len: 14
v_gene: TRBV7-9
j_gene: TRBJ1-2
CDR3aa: CASSNTGRDDGYTF
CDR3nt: TGTGCCAGCAGCAACACCGGAAGGGATGATGGCTACACCTTC

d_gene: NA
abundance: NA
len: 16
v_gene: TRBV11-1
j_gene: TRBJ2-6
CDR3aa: CASSHRTTSGANVLTF
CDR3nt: TGTGCCAGCAGCCACCGTACGACCTCTGGGGCCAACGTCCTGACTTTC

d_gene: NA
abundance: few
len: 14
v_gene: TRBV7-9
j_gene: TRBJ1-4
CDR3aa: CASSLVGLNEKLFF
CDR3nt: TGTGCCAGCAGCTTAGTAGGGTTAAATGAAAAACTGTTTTTT

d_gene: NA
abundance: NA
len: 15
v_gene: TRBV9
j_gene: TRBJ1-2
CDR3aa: CASRVADSHNYGYTF
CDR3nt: TGTGCCAGCAGAGTGGCGGACAGTCATAACTATGGCTACACCTTC

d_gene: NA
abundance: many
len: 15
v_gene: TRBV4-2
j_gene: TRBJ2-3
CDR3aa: CASSQADRLTDTQYF
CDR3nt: TGTGCCAGCAGCCAAGCGGACCGACTCACAGATACGCAGTATTTT

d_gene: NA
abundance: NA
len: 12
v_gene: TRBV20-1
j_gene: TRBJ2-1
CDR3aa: CSAYPEAGEKFF
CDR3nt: TGCAGTGCGTACCCCGAAGCGGGCGAGAAGTTCTTC

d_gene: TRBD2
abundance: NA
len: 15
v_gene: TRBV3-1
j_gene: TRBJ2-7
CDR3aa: CASSPPAGGPYEQYF
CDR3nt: TGTGCCAGCAGCCCCCCGGCGGGGGGCCCCTACGAGCAGTACTTC

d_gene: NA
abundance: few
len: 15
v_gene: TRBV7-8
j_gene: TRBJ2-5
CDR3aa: CASSPSWRYQETQYF
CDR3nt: TGTGCCAGCAGCCCTTCTTGGCGGTACCAAGAGACCCAGTACTTC

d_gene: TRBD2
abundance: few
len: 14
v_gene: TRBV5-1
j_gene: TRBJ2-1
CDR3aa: CASSPAGLDNEQFF
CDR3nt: TGCGCCAGCAGCCCGGCGGGACTAGACAATGAGCAGTTCTTC